This TCR beta chain was captured by sequencing in a study of CD8 T cells in Susac syndrome. Study-level points and caveats: An acknowledgment was made by the study that its TCR sequencing and HLA analysis involved relatively few individuals.

The J segment lost 9 bases and the V segment lost 3 bases, leaving 16 bases of the junction unmatched. Germline values: CDR1 GTSNPN, CDR2 SVGIG (reference sequence). This CDR3 has 16 amino acids. Of note for this clonotype: Its antigen is unknown.

After extraction with the RNeasy kit, 0.5 to 1 ug of the RNA was reverse transcribed using random hexamers. TCR beta CDR3 was amplified by immunoSEQ multiplex PCR. This amplification extended across 54 Vbeta and 13 Jbeta segments. TCRdb analysed the immunoSEQ multiplex PCR reads with MiXCR anew, one entry per CDR3 protein. The table has roughly 200,000 distinct CDR3 sequences, nearly 97% seen once. The multiple sclerosis controls consisted of treatment-naive patients with relapsing-remitting disease, either stable or active. Both CD4+ and CD8+ T cells were negatively isolated, and TEMRA cells underwent FACS enrichment.

The receptor's source is a human donor with multiple sclerosis. Sequencing was carried out using CD4+ T cells from PBMCs. The V and J genes are TRBV30 and TRBJ2-1, with TRBD2 identical over 8 bases. DNA for the CDR3: TGTGCCTGGAGAGGACTAGCCCGTCATGGGGGTGGTGAGCAGTTCTTC. This gives the protein CAWRGLARHGGGEQFF.